One sample yielded the 21 T cell receptor beta chains listed below, sequenced in a study of blood T cell repertoires in COVID-19. Generated by immunoSEQ multiplex PCR, the TCRdb table keeps only in-frame clones and is missing some. The sample includes roughly 250,000 clones, around 90% of them seen just once. Specimen: peripheral blood. These receptors all stem from a man in his 60s who had recovered from COVID-19.

The gene calls are TRBV30 and TRBJ2-3, with a tentative D call TRBD2 (5 bases). The CDR3 consists of 16 residues. Germline CDR1 GTSNPN, CDR2 SVGIG (reference sequence). Between the trimmed V and J ends, which lost 1 base and 0 bases, there was a span of 14 bases. CDR3 in DNA: TGTGCCTGGAGTGGCGGCAGGAGGCTTAGCACAGATACGCAGTATTTT. Protein sequence: CAWSGGRRLSTDTQYF.

This rearrangement joins TRBV7-9 to TRBJ2-3, with D hard to call. The V end lost 0 bases, the J end lost 0 bases, and 7 bases lay between the germline ends. Germline V gives CDR1 SEHNR, CDR2 FQNEAQ (reference sequence). This CDR3 region has 15 residues. Here the CDR3 reads CASSLATTSTDTQYF. CDR3 DNA sequence: TGTGCCAGCAGCTTAGCGACAACGAGCACAGATACGCAGTATTTT.

The chain employs TRBV19 and TRBJ1-4; TRBD1 aligns across 8 bases. The CDR3 runs to 15 residues. Germline V gives CDR1 LNHDA, CDR2 SQIVND (reference sequence). The V and J ends lost 5 bases and 5 bases, in that order; junction bases with no gene match: 7. The CDR3 nucleotides are TGTGCCAGTAGTTCTCTGGACAGGGCAAATGAAAAACTGTTTTTT. It translates to CASSSLDRANEKLFF. The whole variable domain, remainder taken from reference TRBV19 and TRBJ1-4, is DGGITQSPKYLFRKEGQNVTLSCEQNLNHDAMYWYRQDPGQGLRLIYYSQIVNDFQKGDIAEGYSVSREKKESFPLTVTSAQKNPTAFYLCASSSLDRANEKLFFGSGTQLSVL.

This clone has a single count. This sequence joins TRBV19 and TRBJ1-4; a weak D match, TRBD1 (6 bases). Per the germline V gene, CDR1 is LNHDA and CDR2 is SQIVND (reference sequence). The CDR3 covers 16 residues. With 4 bases removed from V and 0 bases from J, the gap between germline ends came to 12 bases. As DNA, the CDR3 is TGTGCCAGTAGTAAGGCCTCAGGGGCAACTAATGAAAAACTGTTTTTT. Translated, it gives CASSKASGATNEKLFF. Full variable domain (remainder filled in from reference TRBV19 and TRBJ1-4): DGGITQSPKYLFRKEGQNVTLSCEQNLNHDAMYWYRQDPGQGLRLIYYSQIVNDFQKGDIAEGYSVSREKKESFPLTVTSAQKNPTAFYLCASSKASGATNEKLFFGSGTQLSVL.

V usage is TRBV15 and J usage is TRBJ1-2, with D perhaps matching TRBD1 (5 bases). CDR3 length: 15 residues. Looked up from germline, CDR1 is LNHNV and CDR2 is YYDKDF (reference sequence). V was clipped by 0 bases and J by 7 bases, with 15 bases between them. CDR3 amino acids: CATSRDSGHISGYTF. DNA for the CDR3: TGTGCCACCAGCAGAGATTCAGGGCATATTTCTGGCTACACCTTC.

The rearrangement uses TRBV7-2 and TRBJ2-7; D unclear. V lost 6 bases and J lost 3, with 12 bases in between. The CDR3 has 13 residues. Germline V gene lookup returns CDR1 SGHTA and CDR2 FQGNSA. The CDR3 region is CASRQSPNYEQYF. CDR3 sequence (DNA): TGTGCCAGCAGACAGTCCCCGAACTACGAGCAGTACTTC.

This clone was recorded once. The chain carries TRBV10-3 and TRBJ1-5, with D possibly TRBD1 on 5 matching bases. V lost 6 bases, J lost 11 bases, and 17 bases lay in between. The CDR3 consists of 13 residues. From germline, CDR1 is ENHRY and CDR2 SYGVKD. CDR3 sequence reads: CAISPNGRGTQHF. The CDR3 DNA follows: TGTGCCATCAGCCCCAATGGTAGGGGCACCCAGCATTTT.

The chain joins TRBV2 to TRBJ1-2; 8 bases line up with TRBD1. The CDR3 has 13 amino acids. Germline V gene lookup returns CDR1 SNHLY and CDR2 FYNNEI. V was pared by 10 bases and J by 2 bases, with 6 bases of the junction left unmatched. CDR3 nucleotide sequence: TGTGCCACGCCAGGGGGCGCGAACTATGGCTACACCTTC. It encodes CATPGGANYGYTF.

Of note for this clone: Additional DNA sequences in this sample encode the identical CDR3. The V call is TRBV5-1, the J call TRBJ1-4; D gene uncertain. V was trimmed by 0 bases and J by 4 bases, leaving 7 bases between them. There are 14 residues in the CDR3. Germline V gene lookup returns CDR1 SGHRS and CDR2 YFSETQ. The DNA of the CDR3 is TGCGCCAGCAGCTTGGACAGCCTTAATGAAAAACTGTTTTTT. Translated: CASSLDSLNEKLFF.

V and J are TRBV19 and TRBJ2-2; D unclear. This CDR3 comprises 13 residues. Germline CDR1 reads LNHDA; CDR2 reads SQIVND (reference sequence). The V gene lost 7 bases and the J gene lost 5 bases, with 11 bases spanning the gap. The CDR3 here is CASTPFPTGELFF. The CDR3 nucleotides are TGTGCCAGTACCCCTTTCCCGACCGGGGAGCTGTTTTTT.

V gene TRBV3-1 (or the pseudogene TRBV3-2) combines with J gene TRBJ2-3, with D unclear. V was shortened by 0 bases and J by 3 bases, with 7 bases between the two germline ends. CDR1 and CDR2 (germline): LGHDT, YNNKEL (reference sequence). There are 14 residues in the CDR3. The CDR3 loop is CASSQDWATDTQYF. As DNA, the CDR3 is TGTGCCAGCAGCCAAGATTGGGCGACAGATACGCAGTATTTT.

This clone has a handful of counts. CDR3 region: CASSPFLGRGTEAFF. The CDR3, as DNA: TGTGCCAGCAGTCCGTTCCTTGGACGGGGCACTGAAGCTTTCTTT. This sequence joins TRBV27 and TRBJ1-1; no clear D gene. The ends were cut back, 5 bases at V and 4 bases at J, with 17 bases in the middle. Germline V lookup: CDR1 MNHEY, CDR2 SMNVEV (reference sequence). This CDR3 region has 15 residues.

This clone was found once. The chain couples TRBV6-5 to TRBJ1-2, with no clear D. This CDR3 comprises 14 residues. V lost 5 bases and J 3 bases, leaving 13 bases between the germline ends. CDR1 and CDR2 (germline): MNHEY, SVGAGI. The CDR3 DNA follows: TGTGCCAGCAGTAAACCGGGTTCCTACTATGGCTACACCTTC. Its protein product is CASSKPGSYYGYTF.

The chain uses TRBV10-1 and TRBJ2-2, with unresolved D. CDR1 and CDR2 from the germline V gene are WNHNN and SYGVQD (reference sequence). The V end lost 4 bases, the J end lost 5 bases, and 14 bases lay between the germline ends. The CDR3 consists of 15 residues. CDR3 coding DNA: TGCGCCAGCAGTGTGGGTCTGCTAGTTACCGGGGAGCTGTTTTTT. This gives the protein CASSVGLLVTGELFF.

The rearrangement links TRBV30 to TRBJ1-6, with 7 bases matching TRBD1. Germline CDR1 reads GTSNPN; CDR2 reads SVGIG (reference sequence). V was pared by 5 bases and J by 13 bases, with 14 bases of the junction left unmatched. This CDR3 region has 14 residues. The CDR3 sequence: CAWVLSRQGSPLHF. The CDR3 DNA reads TGTGCCTGGGTGTTGTCGAGACAGGGTTCTCCCCTCCACTTT.

This rearrangement joins TRBV6-6 to TRBJ1-3; D is possibly TRBD1 (6 bases). Germline CDR1 MNHNY, CDR2 SVGAGI (reference sequence). The CDR3 runs to 16 residues. The V and J ends lost 4 bases and 2 bases respectively, with 15 bases between them. The CDR3 loop reads CASSWGWTETGNTIYF. The CDR3 DNA follows: TGTGCCAGCAGTTGGGGATGGACAGAAACTGGAAACACCATATATTTT.

This clone was found once. The V gene is TRBV4-2, the J gene TRBJ1-5; D gene ambiguous. Germline V gene sequence: CDR1 LGHNA, CDR2 YNFKEQ. V was pared by 5 bases and J by 3 bases, with 8 bases between. The CDR3 consists of 13 residues. DNA of the CDR3: TGTGCCAGCAGCACCGACATCAATCAGCCCCAGCATTTT. Translating gives CASSTDINQPQHF.

CDR3 in DNA: TGTGCCAGCAGCTTGGACCCGAGTAGCAATCAGCCCCAGCATTTT. It is translated as CASSLDPSSNQPQHF. The chain recombines TRBV5-6 with TRBJ1-5; D gene ambiguous. Germline lookup yields CDR1 SGHDT and CDR2 YYEEEE. Trimming shortened V by 0 bases and J by 0 bases, and 7 bases separated the two germline ends. The CDR3 length is 15 residues.

The chain couples TRBV6-5 to TRBJ2-5; TRBD2 matches 10 bases. J was trimmed by 3 bases and V by 7 bases; bases with no gene match: 5. In germline, CDR1 is MNHEY, CDR2 SVGAGI. This CDR3 has 14 residues. CDR3 amino acids: CASTPGTSEETQYF. In DNA, the CDR3 is TGTGCCAGCACCCCCGGGACTAGCGAAGAGACCCAGTACTTC.

This clone was detected only once. The chain recombines TRBV5-1 with TRBJ2-5; 10 bases are a match to TRBD1. The V gene end was trimmed by 5 bases and the J gene end by 5 bases; junction bases not matched to a gene: 6. This CDR3 has 14 amino acids. Germline V gene data show CDR1 as SGHRS and CDR2 as YFSETQ. The CDR3, as DNA: TGCGCCAGCAGGGGGACAGGGGTGCTGGAGACCCAGTACTTC. Its protein product is CASRGTGVLETQYF.

The chain links TRBV2 to TRBJ1-2; D might be TRBD1 (5 bases). With 2 bases removed from V and 2 bases from J, the gap between germline ends came to 6 bases. Germline CDR1 and CDR2: SNHLY and FYNNEI. The CDR3 runs to 13 residues. CDR3 loop: CASSERTNYGYTF. In nucleotides, the CDR3 is TGTGCCAGCAGTGAAAGGACAAACTATGGCTACACCTTC.